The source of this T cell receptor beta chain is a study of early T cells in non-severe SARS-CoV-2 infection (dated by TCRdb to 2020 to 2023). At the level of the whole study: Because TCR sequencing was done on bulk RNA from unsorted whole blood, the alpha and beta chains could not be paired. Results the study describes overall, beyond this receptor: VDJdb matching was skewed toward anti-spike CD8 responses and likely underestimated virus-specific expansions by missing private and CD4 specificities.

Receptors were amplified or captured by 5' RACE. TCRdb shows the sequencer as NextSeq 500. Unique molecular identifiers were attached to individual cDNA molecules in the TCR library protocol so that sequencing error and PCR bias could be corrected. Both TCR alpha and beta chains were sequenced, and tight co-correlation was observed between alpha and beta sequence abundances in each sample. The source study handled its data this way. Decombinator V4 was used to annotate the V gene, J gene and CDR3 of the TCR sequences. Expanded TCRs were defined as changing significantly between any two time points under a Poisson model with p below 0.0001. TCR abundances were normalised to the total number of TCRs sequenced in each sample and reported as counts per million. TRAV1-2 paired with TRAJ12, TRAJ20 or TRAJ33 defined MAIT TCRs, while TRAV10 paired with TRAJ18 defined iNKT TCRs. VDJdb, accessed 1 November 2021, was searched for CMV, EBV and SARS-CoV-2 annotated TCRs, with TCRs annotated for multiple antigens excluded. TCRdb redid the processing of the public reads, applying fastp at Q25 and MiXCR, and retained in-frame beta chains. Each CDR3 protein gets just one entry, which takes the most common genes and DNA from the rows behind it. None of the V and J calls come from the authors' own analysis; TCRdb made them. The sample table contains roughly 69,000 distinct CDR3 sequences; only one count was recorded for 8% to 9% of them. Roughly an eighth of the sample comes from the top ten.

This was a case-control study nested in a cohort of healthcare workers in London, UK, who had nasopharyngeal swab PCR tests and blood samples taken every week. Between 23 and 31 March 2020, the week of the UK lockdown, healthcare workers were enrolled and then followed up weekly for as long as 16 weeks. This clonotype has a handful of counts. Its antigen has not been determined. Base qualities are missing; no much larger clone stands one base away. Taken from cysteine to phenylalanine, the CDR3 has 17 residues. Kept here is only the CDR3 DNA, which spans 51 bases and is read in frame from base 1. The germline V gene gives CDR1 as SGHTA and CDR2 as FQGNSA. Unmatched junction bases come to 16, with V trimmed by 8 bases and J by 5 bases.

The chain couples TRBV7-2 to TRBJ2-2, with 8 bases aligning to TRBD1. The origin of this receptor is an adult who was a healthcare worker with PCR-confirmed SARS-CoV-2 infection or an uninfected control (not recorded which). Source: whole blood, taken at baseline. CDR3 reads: CASATWGDRGRTGELFF. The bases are TGTGCCAGCGCCACCTGGGGCGACAGGGGAAGAACCGGGGAGCTGTTTTTT.